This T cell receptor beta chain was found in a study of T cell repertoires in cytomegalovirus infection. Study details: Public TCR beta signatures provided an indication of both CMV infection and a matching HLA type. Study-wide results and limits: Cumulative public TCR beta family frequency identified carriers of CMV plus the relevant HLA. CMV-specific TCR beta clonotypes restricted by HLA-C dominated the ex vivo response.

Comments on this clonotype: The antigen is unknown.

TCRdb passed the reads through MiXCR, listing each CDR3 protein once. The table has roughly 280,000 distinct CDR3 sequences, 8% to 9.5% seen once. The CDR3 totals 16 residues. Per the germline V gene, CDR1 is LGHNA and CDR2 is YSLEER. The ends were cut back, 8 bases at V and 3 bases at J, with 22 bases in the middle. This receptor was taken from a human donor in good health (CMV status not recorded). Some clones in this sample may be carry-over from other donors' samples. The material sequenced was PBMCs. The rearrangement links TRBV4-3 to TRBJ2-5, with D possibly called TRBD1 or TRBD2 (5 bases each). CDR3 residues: CASGSYRDGKKETQYF. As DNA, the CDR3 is TGCGCCAGCGGCTCATACCGGGACGGGAAAAAAGAGACCCAGTACTTC.